This TCR beta chain originates from a study of T cell clonotyping in hematopoietic cell transplantation. Whole-study context: Recipient samples before transplant were obtained post-cytoreduction. General observations from the study: Graft donor and pretransplant recipient Inverse Simpson Index values predicted broader posttransplant TCR diversity. CD4 and CD8 repertoire contributions could not be separated without sorting.

Regarding this clone: Its specificity is not known.

Using immunoSEQ multiplex PCR, the repertoire was profiled, and TCRdb retains in-frame clones only, with some absent. The sample yields roughly 5,400 clones, 85% seen once. Time point meaning: recipient sample about 28 days before transplant, after cytoreduction. Recipient blood drawn about 28 days pretransplant and days 30, 100, 180 after. This CDR3 has 14 residues. Germline V gene sequence: CDR1 GTSNPN, CDR2 SVGIG (reference sequence). Trimming left V 3 bases short and J 0 bases short, with 10 bases between. The specimen comprised peripheral blood mononuclear cells, sampled before stem cell transplant. The chain combines TRBV30 with TRBJ2-3; the D gene is possibly TRBD1 (5 bases). This TCR was sampled from a man aged 55 to 70 with acute myeloid leukemia. Some clones in this sample may be carry-over from other donors' samples. CDR3 coding DNA: TGTGCCTGGAGCCCAGGGTTTAGCACAGATACGCAGTATTTT. As protein: CAWSPGFSTDTQYF.